The 21 T cell receptor beta chains listed next were all sequenced from one sample in a study of graft-versus-host responses after intestinal transplantation. Their antigens remain unidentified. Libraries were prepared by immunoSEQ multiplex PCR; TCRdb keeps only in-frame clonotypes and omits some of them. The sample lists 90,000 to 95,000 clones, 85% to 95% occurring once. The sequencing used unstimulated CD8+ T cells sorted from spleen or lymph node cells, collected before intestinal transplant. The receptors originated from a human donor who received an intestinal transplant.

The genes are TRBV9 and TRBJ2-2; 10 positions match TRBD2. V shed 3 bases and J 0 bases; nucleotides not matched to a gene: 5. The CDR3 extends over 17 amino acids. Germline V gene sequence: CDR1 SGDLS, CDR2 YYNGEE. CDR3 in amino acids: CASSDGLAVANTGELFF. CDR3 nucleotides: TGTGCCAGCAGCGATGGACTAGCGGTCGCGAACACCGGGGAGCTGTTTTTT. The entire variable domain, with the rest obtained from reference TRBV9 and TRBJ2-2, is as follows: DSGVTQTPKHLITATGQRVTLRCSPRSGDLSVYWYQQSLDQGLQFLIQYYNGEERAKGNILERFSAQQFPDLHSELNLSSLELGDSALYFCASSDGLAVANTGELFFGEGSRLTVL.

The chain couples TRBV4-1 to TRBJ2-3; D call uncertain. Trimming left V 2 bases short and J 2 bases short, with 8 bases between. Germline CDR1 MGHRA, CDR2 YSYEKL. There are 14 residues in the CDR3. DNA for the CDR3: TGCGCCAGCAGCCAAATCAGTCCCACAGATACGCAGTATTTT. Translating it yields CASSQISPTDTQYF.

V and J are TRBV7-3 and TRBJ2-1, with TRBD2 matching 9 bases. V lost 3 bases to trimming and J lost 2 bases; unmatched junction nucleotides: 5. Germline values: CDR1 SGHTA, CDR2 FQGTGA. This CDR3 is built from 16 residues. The CDR3: CASSLNLAGPYNEQFF. CDR3 DNA: TGTGCCAGCAGCTTGAATCTAGCGGGACCCTACAATGAGCAGTTCTTC.

V gene TRBV5-5 combines with J gene TRBJ1-2; 9 nucleotides agree with TRBD1. From germline, CDR1 is SGHKS and CDR2 YYEKEE (reference sequence). The V segment lost 2 bases and the J segment 3 bases; nucleotides outside the gene matches: 2. The CDR3 loop spans 14 amino acids. The CDR3 bases are TGTGCCAGCAGCTTCCGGGACAGGGACTATGGCTACACCTTC. Its protein product is CASSFRDRDYGYTF. Together with reference TRBV5-5 and TRBJ1-2, the CDR3 gives the full variable domain: DAGVTQSPTHLIKTRGQQVTLRCSPISGHKSVSWYQQVLGQGPQFIFQYYEKEERGRGNFPDRFSARQFPNYSSELNVNALLLGDSALYLCASSFRDRDYGYTFGSGTRLTVV.

The rearrangement joins TRBV19 to TRBJ1-6, with 8 bases fitting TRBD1. CDR3 size: 15 residues. Germline V gives CDR1 LNHDA, CDR2 SQIVND (reference sequence). J gave up 5 bases and V 5 bases, and 5 bases lay outside the gene matches. The CDR3 nucleotides are TGTGCCAGTAGTGCAGGACAGGGCCATAATTCACCCCTCCACTTT. It specifies CASSAGQGHNSPLHF.

The chain couples TRBV9 to TRBJ1-5; D possibly corresponds to TRBD1 (6 bases). Germline V gene lookup returns CDR1 SGDLS and CDR2 YYNGEE. V lost 0 bases, J lost 4 bases, and 11 bases lay in between. CDR3 length equals 15 residues. Here the CDR3 reads CASSVGGGGNQPQHF. CDR3 nucleotides: TGTGCCAGCAGCGTAGGTGGGGGCGGTAATCAGCCCCAGCATTTT.

CDR3 nucleotide sequence: TGTGCCAGCAGTGATGGGGGCGCCCCAACCAATTCACCCCTCCACTTT. Its translation is CASSDGGAPTNSPLHF. The gene calls are TRBV25-1 and TRBJ1-6, with a weak D call TRBD1 (6 bases). The V end lost 3 bases, the J end lost 7 bases, and 16 bases lay between the germline ends. Germline values: CDR1 MGHDK, CDR2 SYGVNS. The CDR3 has 16 amino acids.

The J gene is TRBJ2-7, the V gene TRBV5-6, with 10 bases fitting TRBD1. J was trimmed by 5 bases and V by 2 bases; bases with no gene match: 4. The CDR3 consists of 14 residues. From germline, CDR1 is SGHDT and CDR2 YYEEEE. CDR3 in DNA: TGTGCCAGCAGCTTCGGGACAGGGGTCAACGAGCAGTACTTC. Its protein product is CASSFGTGVNEQYF.

The chain has TRBV7-7 and TRBJ2-7; 10 nucleotides agree with TRBD1. The CDR3 covers 16 residues. Germline values: CDR1 SSHAT, CDR2 FNYEAQ (reference sequence). After removal of 5 bases from V and 4 bases from J, the junction contained 11 bases not matched to a gene. CDR3 DNA: TGTGCCAGCAGCCCACTCCCCGGGACAGGGGAATACGAGCAGTACTTC. Its protein product is CASSPLPGTGEYEQYF.

The DNA of the CDR3 is TGTGCCAGCAGCCCATCGGGACAGGGCCCCAACTATGGCTACACCTTC. This encodes CASSPSGQGPNYGYTF. The gene calls are TRBV7-9 and TRBJ1-2, with TRBD1 identical over 9 bases. The germline V gene encodes CDR1 SEHNR and CDR2 FQNEAQ (reference sequence). With 5 bases clipped from V and 2 bases from J, the junction kept 9 bases outside the gene matches. The CDR3 extends over 16 amino acids.

The gene calls are TRBV4-3 and TRBJ2-3; D gene unclear. There are 15 residues in the CDR3. Trimming left V 0 bases short and J 6 bases short, with 13 bases between. Germline lookup yields CDR1 LGHNA and CDR2 YSLEER. CDR3 amino acids: CASSQDLQFPDTQYF. The CDR3 nucleotides read TGCGCCAGCAGCCAAGATTTACAGTTCCCCGATACGCAGTATTTT.

The chain carries TRBV19 and TRBJ1-5, with D unresolved. The CDR3 extends over 12 amino acids. The germline CDR1 and CDR2 sequences are LNHDA and SQIVND (reference sequence). Trimming took 6 bases from V and 5 from J, leaving 8 bases between them. The CDR3 is CASSHGDQPQHF. CDR3 coding DNA: TGTGCCAGTAGCCACGGGGATCAGCCCCAGCATTTT.

The genes are TRBV11-3 and TRBJ2-7; possible D gene TRBD1, 6 bases. Germline V gene lookup returns CDR1 SGHNT and CDR2 YENEEA. The CDR3 runs 13 residues. Trimming cost V 6 bases and J 1 base, with 10 bases left between them. The CDR3 protein is CASSYDRSYEQYF. In nucleotides, the CDR3 is TGTGCCAGCAGTTACGACAGGTCCTACGAGCAGTACTTC.

This sequence joins TRBV13 and TRBJ2-7; 8 bases match TRBD2. Germline-derived CDR1 and CDR2 are PRHDT and FYEKMQ (reference sequence). With 4 bases clipped from V and 5 bases from J, the junction kept 10 bases outside the gene matches. The CDR3 runs 15 residues. DNA for the CDR3: TGTGCCAGCAGCTCCGCGGGACTAGTTTTGAACGAGCAGTACTTC. The encoded protein is CASSSAGLVLNEQYF.

The V gene is TRBV9, the J gene TRBJ2-7; 10 bases agree with TRBD2. The CDR3 runs to 14 residues. V shed 3 bases and J 4 bases; nucleotides not matched to a gene: 4. The germline V gene has CDR1 SGDLS and CDR2 YYNGEE. Here the CDR3 reads CASSASGSPYEQYF. The CDR3 coding sequence is TGTGCCAGCAGCGCTAGCGGGAGCCCTTACGAGCAGTACTTC.

V and J are TRBV4-1 and TRBJ1-3, with D tentatively TRBD1 (5 bases). The CDR3 spans 15 residues. V was clipped by 0 bases and J by 9 bases, with 15 bases between them. Per the germline V gene, CDR1 is MGHRA and CDR2 is YSYEKL. As DNA, the CDR3 is TGCGCCAGCAGCCAAGATCCAACAGGAGGGAGCACCATATATTTT. Its protein product is CASSQDPTGGSTIYF.

The chain combines TRBV4-1 with TRBJ2-1, with a tentative D call TRBD2 (5 bases). Trimming pared 3 bases from V and 6 bases from J, leaving 9 bases between. Germline CDR1 is MGHRA and CDR2 is YSYEKL. There are 13 residues in the CDR3. The CDR3 spells CASSHGLFNEQFF. The CDR3 nucleotides are TGCGCCAGCAGCCACGGACTGTTCAATGAGCAGTTCTTC.

CDR3 sequence reads: CASSLSSGWQFF. In DNA, the CDR3 is TGTGCCAGCAGCTTATCTAGCGGGTGGCAGTTCTTC. V and J are TRBV7-6 and TRBJ2-1, with TRBD2 matching 8 bases. Per the germline V gene, CDR1 is SGHVS and CDR2 is FNYEAQ. V shed 2 bases and J 12 bases; nucleotides not matched to a gene: 3. The CDR3 loop spans 12 amino acids.

This clone has only one observation. The chain combines TRBV4-2 with TRBJ1-6, with 7 bases identical to TRBD1. The CDR3 length is 15 residues. J lost 7 bases, V lost 1 base, and 4 bases had no gene match. Germline V gene data show CDR1 as LGHNA and CDR2 as YNFKEQ. This CDR3 is CASSQVSGGNSPLHF. CDR3 nucleotide sequence: TGTGCCAGCAGCCAAGTGTCAGGGGGAAATTCACCCCTCCACTTT.

As regards this clone: The junction departs from the called germline gene at one end, perhaps through a read error. The V gene is TRBV7-2, the J gene TRBJ2-4, with 9 bases matching TRBD1. The CDR3 has 14 amino acids. The germline gives CDR1 SGHTA, CDR2 FQGNSA. CDR3 sequence: CASTFEDRGRPLHF. CDR3 nucleotides: TGTGCCAGCACCTTTGAGGACAGGGGCCGACCTCTACACTTC.

V is TRBV9 and J is TRBJ1-2, with a possible D match to TRBD1 (5 bases). Germline CDR1 reads SGDLS; CDR2 reads YYNGEE. The CDR3 is made up of 16 amino acids. Trimming left V 3 bases short and J 0 bases short, with 15 bases between. The CDR3 loop reads CASSGIWDYANYGYTF. The CDR3 DNA sequence: TGTGCCAGCAGCGGTATTTGGGACTACGCTAACTATGGCTACACCTTC. The variable domain in full, with the rest retrieved from reference TRBV9 and TRBJ1-2, is DSGVTQTPKHLITATGQRVTLRCSPRSGDLSVYWYQQSLDQGLQFLIQYYNGEERAKGNILERFSAQQFPDLHSELNLSSLELGDSALYFCASSGIWDYANYGYTFGSGTRLTVV.